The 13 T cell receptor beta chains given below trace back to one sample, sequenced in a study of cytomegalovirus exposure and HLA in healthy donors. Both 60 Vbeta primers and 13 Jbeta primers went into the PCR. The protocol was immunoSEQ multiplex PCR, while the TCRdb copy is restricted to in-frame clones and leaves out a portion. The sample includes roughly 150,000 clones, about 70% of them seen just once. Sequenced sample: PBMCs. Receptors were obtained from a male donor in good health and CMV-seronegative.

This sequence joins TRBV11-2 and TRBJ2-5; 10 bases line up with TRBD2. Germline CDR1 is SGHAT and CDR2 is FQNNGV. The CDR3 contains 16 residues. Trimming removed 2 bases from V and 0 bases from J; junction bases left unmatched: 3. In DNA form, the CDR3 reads TGTGCCAGCAGCTTAATACTAGCGGGGTACCAAGAGACCCAGTACTTC. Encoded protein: CASSLILAGYQETQYF.

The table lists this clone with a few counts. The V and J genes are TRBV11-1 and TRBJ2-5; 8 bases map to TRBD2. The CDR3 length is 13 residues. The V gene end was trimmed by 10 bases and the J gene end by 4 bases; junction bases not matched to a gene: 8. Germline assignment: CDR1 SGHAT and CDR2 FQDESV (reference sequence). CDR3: CATGLGVGETQYF. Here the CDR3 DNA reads TGTGCCACGGGACTAGGGGTCGGAGAGACCCAGTACTTC.

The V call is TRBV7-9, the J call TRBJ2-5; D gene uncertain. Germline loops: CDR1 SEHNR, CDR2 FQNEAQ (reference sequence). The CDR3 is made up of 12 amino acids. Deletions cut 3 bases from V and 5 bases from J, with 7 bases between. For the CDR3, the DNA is TGTGCCAGCAGCTTTATCCCGGAGACCCAGTACTTC. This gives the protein CASSFIPETQYF.

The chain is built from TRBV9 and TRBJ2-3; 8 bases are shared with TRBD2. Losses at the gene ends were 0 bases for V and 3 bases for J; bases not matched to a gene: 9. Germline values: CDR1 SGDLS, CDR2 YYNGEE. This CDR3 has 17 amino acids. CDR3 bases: TGTGCCAGCAGCGTAGGTCCTTTGGGACTAGGTACAGATACGCAGTATTTT. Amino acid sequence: CASSVGPLGLGTDTQYF.

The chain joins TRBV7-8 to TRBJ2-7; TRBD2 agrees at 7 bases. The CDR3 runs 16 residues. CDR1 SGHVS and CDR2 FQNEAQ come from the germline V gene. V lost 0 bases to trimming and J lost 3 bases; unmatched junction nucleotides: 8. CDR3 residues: CASSLAGGRDNYEQYF. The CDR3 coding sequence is TGTGCCAGCAGCTTAGCCGGCGGGAGAGATAACTACGAGCAGTACTTC.

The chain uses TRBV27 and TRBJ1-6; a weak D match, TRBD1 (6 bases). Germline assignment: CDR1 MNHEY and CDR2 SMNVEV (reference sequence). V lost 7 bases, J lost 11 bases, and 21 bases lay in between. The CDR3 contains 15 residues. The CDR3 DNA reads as TGTGCCAGCAACCAAAGGGGGAACCGAGGGACACCCCTCCACTTT. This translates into CASNQRGNRGTPLHF.

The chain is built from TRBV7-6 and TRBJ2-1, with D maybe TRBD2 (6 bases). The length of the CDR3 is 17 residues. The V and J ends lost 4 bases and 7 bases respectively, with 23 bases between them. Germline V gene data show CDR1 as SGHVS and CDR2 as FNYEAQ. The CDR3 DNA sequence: TGTGCCAGCAGCTGGGCGCCCTGGAGGGCCTCTAAAAATGAGCAGTTCTTC. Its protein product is CASSWAPWRASKNEQFF. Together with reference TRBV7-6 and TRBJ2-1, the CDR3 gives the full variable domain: GAGVSQSPRYKVTKRGQDVALRCDPISGHVSLYWYRQALGQGPEFLTYFNYEAQQDKSGLPNDRFSAERPEGSISTLTIQRTEQRDSAMYRCASSWAPWRASKNEQFFGPGTRLTVL.

CDR3 region: CASSGNQPQHF. CDR3 nucleotides: TGTGCCAGCAGCGGCAATCAGCCCCAGCATTTT. The V call is TRBV6-1, the J call TRBJ1-5, with D uncertain. V lost 6 bases and J lost 2, with 2 bases in between. The CDR3 spans 11 residues. CDR1 and CDR2 from the germline V gene are MNHNS and SASEGT.

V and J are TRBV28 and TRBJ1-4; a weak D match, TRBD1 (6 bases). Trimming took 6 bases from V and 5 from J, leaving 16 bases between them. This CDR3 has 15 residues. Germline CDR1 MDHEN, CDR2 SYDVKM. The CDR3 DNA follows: TGTGCCAGCAGCACTACTCAGGGGATCAATGAAAAACTGTTTTTT. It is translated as CASSTTQGINEKLFF. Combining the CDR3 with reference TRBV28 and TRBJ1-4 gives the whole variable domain DVKVTQSSRYLVKRTGEKVFLECVQDMDHENMFWYRQDPGLGLRLIYFSYDVKMKEKGDIPEGYSVSREKKERFSLILESASTNQTSMYLCASSTTQGINEKLFFGSGTQLSVL.

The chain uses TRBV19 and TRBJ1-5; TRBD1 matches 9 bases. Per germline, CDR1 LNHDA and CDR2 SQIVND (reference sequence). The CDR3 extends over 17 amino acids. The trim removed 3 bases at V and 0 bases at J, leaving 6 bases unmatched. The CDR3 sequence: CASSMRTGDYSNQPQHF. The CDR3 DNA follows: TGTGCCAGTAGTATGCGGACAGGGGATTATAGCAATCAGCCCCAGCATTTT. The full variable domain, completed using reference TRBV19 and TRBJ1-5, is DGGITQSPKYLFRKEGQNVTLSCEQNLNHDAMYWYRQDPGQGLRLIYYSQIVNDFQKGDIAEGYSVSREKKESFPLTVTSAQKNPTAFYLCASSMRTGDYSNQPQHFGDGTRLSIL.

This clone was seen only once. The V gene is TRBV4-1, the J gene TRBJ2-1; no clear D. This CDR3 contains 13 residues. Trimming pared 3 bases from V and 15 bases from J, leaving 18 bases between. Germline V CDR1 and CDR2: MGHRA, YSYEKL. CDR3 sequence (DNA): TGCGCCAGCAGCCAGGAAAACCGGGTGGCCGGGTTCTTC. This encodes CASSQENRVAGFF.

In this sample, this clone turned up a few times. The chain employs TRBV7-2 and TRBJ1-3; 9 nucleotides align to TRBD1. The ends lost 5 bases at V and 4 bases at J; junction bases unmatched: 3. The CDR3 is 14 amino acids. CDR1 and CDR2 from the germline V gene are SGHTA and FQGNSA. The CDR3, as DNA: TGTGCCAGCAGCCGGACAGGGGAAGGAAACACCATATATTTT. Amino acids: CASSRTGEGNTIYF.

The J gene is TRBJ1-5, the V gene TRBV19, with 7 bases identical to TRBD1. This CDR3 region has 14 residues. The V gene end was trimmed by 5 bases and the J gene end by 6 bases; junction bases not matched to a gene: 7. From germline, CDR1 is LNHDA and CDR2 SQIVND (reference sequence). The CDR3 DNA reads TGTGCCAGTAGTGGTCGGACAGGACCTCAGCCCCAGCATTTT. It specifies CASSGRTGPQPQHF.